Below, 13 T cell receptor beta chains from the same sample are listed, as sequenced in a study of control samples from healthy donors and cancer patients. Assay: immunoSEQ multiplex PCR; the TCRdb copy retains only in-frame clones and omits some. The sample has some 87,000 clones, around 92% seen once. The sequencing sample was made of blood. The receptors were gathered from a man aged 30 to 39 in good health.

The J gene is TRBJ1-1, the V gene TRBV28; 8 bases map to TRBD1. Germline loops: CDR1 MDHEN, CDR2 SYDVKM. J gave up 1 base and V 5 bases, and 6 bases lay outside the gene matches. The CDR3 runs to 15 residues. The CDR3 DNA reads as TGTGCCAGCAGTCCGGGGACAGGCGGGAACACTGAAGCTTTCTTT. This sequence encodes CASSPGTGGNTEAFF.

CDR3 in amino acids: CSVEKKVMNTEAFF. The DNA for the CDR3 is TGCAGCGTTGAAAAAAAGGTTATGAACACTGAAGCTTTCTTT. The chain couples TRBV29-1 to TRBJ1-1; D is undetermined. In germline, CDR1 is SQVTM, CDR2 ANQGSEA. The length of the CDR3 is 14 residues. The ends were cut back, 2 bases at V and 0 bases at J, with 10 bases in the middle.

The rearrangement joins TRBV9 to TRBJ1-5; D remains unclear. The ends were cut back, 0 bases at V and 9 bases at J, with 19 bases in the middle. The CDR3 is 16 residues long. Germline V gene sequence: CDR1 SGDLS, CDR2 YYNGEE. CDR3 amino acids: CASSVAEGGMNGPQHF. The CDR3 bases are TGTGCCAGCAGCGTAGCTGAGGGAGGTATGAATGGGCCCCAGCATTTT.

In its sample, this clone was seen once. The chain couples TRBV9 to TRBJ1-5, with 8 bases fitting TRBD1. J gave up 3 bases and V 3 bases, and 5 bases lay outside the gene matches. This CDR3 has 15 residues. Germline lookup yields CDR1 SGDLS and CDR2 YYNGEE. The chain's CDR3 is CASSAAGGNNQPQHF. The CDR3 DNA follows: TGTGCCAGCAGCGCGGCAGGGGGCAACAATCAGCCCCAGCATTTT.

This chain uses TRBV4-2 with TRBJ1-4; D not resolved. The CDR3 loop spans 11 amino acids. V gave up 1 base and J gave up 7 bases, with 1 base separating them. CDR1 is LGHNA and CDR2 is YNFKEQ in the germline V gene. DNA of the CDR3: TGTGCCAGCAGCCAAGTTGAAAAACTGTTTTTT. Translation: CASSQVEKLFF.

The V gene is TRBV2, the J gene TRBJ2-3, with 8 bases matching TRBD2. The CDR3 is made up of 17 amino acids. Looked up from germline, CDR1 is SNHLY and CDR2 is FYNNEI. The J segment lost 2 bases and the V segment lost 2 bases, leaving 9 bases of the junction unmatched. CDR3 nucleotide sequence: TGTGCCAGCAGTGAATCCGTACTAGCGGTCCCCACAGATACGCAGTATTTT. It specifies CASSESVLAVPTDTQYF. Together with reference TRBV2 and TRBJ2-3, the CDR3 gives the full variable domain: EPEVTQTPSHQVTQMGQEVILRCVPISNHLYFYWYRQILGQKVEFLVSFYNNEISEKSEIFDDQFSVERPDGSNFTLKIRSTKLEDSAMYFCASSESVLAVPTDTQYFGPGTRLTVL.

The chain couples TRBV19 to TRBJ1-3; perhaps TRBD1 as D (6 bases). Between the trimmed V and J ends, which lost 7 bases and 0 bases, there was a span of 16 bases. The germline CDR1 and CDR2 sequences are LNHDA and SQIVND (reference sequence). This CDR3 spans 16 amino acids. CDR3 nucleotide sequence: TGTGCCAGTAAGGGGGGTTTAGGGCTCTCTGGAAACACCATATATTTT. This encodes CASKGGLGLSGNTIYF.

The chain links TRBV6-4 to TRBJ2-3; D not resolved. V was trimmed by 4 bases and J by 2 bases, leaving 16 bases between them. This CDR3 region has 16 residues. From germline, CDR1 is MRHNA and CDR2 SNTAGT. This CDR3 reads CASSVQLLRATDTQYF. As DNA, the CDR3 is TGTGCCAGCAGTGTACAGTTACTCCGGGCCACAGATACGCAGTATTTT.

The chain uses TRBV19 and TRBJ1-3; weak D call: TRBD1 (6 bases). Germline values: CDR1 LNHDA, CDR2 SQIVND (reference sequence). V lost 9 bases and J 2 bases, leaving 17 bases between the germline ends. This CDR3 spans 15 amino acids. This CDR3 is CASRLTGTPGNTIYF. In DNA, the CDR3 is TGTGCCAGCCGACTAACCGGGACACCTGGAAACACCATATATTTT.

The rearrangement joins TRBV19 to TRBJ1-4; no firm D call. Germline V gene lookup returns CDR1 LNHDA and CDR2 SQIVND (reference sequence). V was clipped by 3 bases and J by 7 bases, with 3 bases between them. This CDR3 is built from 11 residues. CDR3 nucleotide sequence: TGTGCCAGTAGTATTAGTGAAAAACTGTTTTTT. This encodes CASSISEKLFF.

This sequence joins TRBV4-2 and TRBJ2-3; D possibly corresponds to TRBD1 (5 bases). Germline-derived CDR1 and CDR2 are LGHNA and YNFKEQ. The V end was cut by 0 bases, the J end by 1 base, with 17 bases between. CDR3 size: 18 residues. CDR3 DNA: TGTGCCAGCAGCCAAGATATGGTTGGGGCGACGGGCACAGATACGCAGTATTTT. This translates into CASSQDMVGATGTDTQYF.

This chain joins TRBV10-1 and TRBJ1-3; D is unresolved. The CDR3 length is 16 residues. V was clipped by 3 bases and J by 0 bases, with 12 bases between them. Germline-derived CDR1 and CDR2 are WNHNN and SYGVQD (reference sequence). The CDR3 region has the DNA TGCGCCAGCAGTGAAACGAGTGGATCCTCTGGAAACACCATATATTTT. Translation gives CASSETSGSSGNTIYF.

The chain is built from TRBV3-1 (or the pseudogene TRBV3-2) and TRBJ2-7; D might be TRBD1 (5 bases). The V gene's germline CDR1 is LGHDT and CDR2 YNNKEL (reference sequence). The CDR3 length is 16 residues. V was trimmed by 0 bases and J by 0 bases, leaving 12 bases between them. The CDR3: CASSQDQQASSYEQYF. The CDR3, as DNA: TGTGCCAGCAGCCAAGATCAACAGGCGAGCTCCTACGAGCAGTACTTC.